What follows describes a single T cell receptor (beta chain). Its cognate antigen is unknown. Peripheral blood and lesional scalp punch biopsies came from alopecia areata patients. cDNA prepared by RNA extraction and subsequent reverse transcription served as the template for sequencing. Sequenced by immunoSEQ multiplex PCR; TCRdb stores in-frame clones only, minus some. Of 45,000 to 70,000 clones in the sample, around 96% are singletons; the top ten hold more than 25%. The data were taken from a study of CD8+ T cells in alopecia areata. Turning to the study itself: Tofacitinib ran 6 to 18 months, followed by 6 months off drug. Points from the study as a whole: Scalp samples also yield sequences of resident alphabeta T cells from normal skin.

This CDR3 is built from 14 residues. In germline, CDR1 is SEHNR, CDR2 FQNEAQ (reference sequence). J gave up 2 bases and V 6 bases, and 6 bases lay outside the gene matches. The TCR comes from a human donor with alopecia areata. This chain connects TRBV7-9 to TRBJ2-7, with 8 positions matching TRBD1. The material sequenced was CD8+ T cells sorted from blood, taken at week 0. In DNA, the CDR3 is TGTGCCAGCAGTTACCGGGACAGGCCCTACGAGCAGTACTTC. Encoded protein: CASSYRDRPYEQYF.